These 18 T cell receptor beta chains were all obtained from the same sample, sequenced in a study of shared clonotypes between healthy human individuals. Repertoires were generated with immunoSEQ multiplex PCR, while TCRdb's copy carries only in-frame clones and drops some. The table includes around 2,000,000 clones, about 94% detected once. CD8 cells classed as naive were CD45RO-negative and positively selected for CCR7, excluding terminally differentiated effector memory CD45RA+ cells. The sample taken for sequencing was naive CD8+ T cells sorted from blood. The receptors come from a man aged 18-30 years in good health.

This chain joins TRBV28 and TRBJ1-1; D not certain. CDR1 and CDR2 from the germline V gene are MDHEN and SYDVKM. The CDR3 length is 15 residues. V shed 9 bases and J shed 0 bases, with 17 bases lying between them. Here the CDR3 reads CARVSQRLLNTEAFF. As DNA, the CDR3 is TGTGCCAGGGTGTCTCAAAGATTACTGAACACTGAAGCTTTCTTT. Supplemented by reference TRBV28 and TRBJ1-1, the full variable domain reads DVKVTQSSRYLVKRTGEKVFLECVQDMDHENMFWYRQDPGLGLRLIYFSYDVKMKEKGDIPEGYSVSREKKERFSLILESASTNQTSMYLCARVSQRLLNTEAFFGQGTRLTVV.

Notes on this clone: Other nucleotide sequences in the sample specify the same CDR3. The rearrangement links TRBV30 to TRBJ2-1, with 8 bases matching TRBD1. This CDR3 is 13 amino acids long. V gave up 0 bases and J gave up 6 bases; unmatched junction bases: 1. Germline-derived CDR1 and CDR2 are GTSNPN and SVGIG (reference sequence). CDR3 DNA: TGTGCCTGGAGTGTCACAGGGGGCAATGAGCAGTTCTTC. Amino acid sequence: CAWSVTGGNEQFF.

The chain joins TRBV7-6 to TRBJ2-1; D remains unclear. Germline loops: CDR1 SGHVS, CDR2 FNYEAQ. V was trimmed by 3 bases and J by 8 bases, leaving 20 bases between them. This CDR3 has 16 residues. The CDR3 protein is CASSLHPGLGNYEQFF. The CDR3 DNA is TGTGCCAGCAGCTTGCACCCGGGCCTTGGTAATTATGAGCAGTTCTTC.

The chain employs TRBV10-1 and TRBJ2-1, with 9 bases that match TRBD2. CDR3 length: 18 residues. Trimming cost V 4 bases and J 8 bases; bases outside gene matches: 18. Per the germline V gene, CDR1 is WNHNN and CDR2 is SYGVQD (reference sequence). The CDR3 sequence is CASSGHTGSGRIVDEQFF. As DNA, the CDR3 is TGCGCCAGCAGTGGTCATACGGGGAGCGGGAGGATAGTAGATGAGCAGTTCTTC.

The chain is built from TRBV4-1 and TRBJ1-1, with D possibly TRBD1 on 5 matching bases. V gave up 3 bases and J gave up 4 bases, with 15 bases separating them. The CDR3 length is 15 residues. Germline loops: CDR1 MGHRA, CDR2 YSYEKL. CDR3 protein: CASSHQGGTITEAFF. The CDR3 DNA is TGCGCCAGCAGCCATCAAGGAGGGACTATCACTGAAGCTTTCTTT.

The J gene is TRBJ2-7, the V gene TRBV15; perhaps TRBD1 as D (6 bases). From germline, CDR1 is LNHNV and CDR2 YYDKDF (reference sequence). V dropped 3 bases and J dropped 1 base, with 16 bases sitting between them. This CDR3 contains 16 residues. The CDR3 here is CATSRELGTLSYEQYF. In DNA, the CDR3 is TGTGCCACCAGCAGGGAACTCGGGACATTATCCTACGAGCAGTACTTC. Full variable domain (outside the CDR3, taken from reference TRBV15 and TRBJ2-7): DAMVIQNPRYQVTQFGKPVTLSCSQTLNHNVMYWYQQKSSQAPKLLFHYYDKDFNNEADTPDNFQSRRPNTSFCFLDIRSPGLGDTAMYLCATSRELGTLSYEQYFGPGTRLTVT.

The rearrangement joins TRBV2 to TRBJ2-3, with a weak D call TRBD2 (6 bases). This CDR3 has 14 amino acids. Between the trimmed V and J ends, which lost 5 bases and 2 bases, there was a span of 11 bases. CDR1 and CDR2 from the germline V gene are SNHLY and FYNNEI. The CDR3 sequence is CASSKGTFTDTQYF. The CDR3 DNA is TGTGCCAGCAGTAAAGGGACTTTCACAGATACGCAGTATTTT.

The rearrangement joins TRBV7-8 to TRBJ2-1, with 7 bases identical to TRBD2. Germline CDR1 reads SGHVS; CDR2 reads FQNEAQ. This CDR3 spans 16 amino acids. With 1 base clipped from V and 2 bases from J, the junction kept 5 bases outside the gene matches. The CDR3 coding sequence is TGTGCCAGCAGCTTAGTTAGAGCGGGACCCTACAATGAGCAGTTCTTC. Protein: CASSLVRAGPYNEQFF.

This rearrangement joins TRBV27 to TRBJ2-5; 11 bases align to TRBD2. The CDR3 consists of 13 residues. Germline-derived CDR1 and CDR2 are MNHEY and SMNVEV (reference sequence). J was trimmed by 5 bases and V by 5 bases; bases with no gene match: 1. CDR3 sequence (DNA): TGTGCCAGCAGTGTAGCGGGAGGGGAGACCCAGTACTTC. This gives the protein CASSVAGGETQYF.

The CDR3 DNA reads TGTGCCAGCAGTAAGGGGACTAGCACGGGGTACGAGCAGTACTTC. Translation gives CASSKGTSTGYEQYF. This rearrangement joins TRBV6-9 to TRBJ2-5; 9 bases are shared with TRBD2. TRBJ2-7 explains the end of the DNA better; the J call may be wrong. Germline values: CDR1 MNHGY, CDR2 SVAAGI. This CDR3 spans 15 amino acids.

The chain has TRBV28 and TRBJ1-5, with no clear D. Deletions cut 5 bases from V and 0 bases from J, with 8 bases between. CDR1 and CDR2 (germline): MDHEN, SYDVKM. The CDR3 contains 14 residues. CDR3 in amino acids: CASSVITSNQPQHF. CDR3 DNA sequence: TGTGCCAGCAGTGTTATAACTAGCAATCAGCCCCAGCATTTT.

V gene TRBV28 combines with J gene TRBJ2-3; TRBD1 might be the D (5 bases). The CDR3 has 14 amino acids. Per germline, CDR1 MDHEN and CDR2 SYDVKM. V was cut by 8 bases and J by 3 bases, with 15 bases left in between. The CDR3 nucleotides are TGTGCCAGCCTCCAGGGTGCAGGTACAGATACGCAGTATTTT. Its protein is CASLQGAGTDTQYF.

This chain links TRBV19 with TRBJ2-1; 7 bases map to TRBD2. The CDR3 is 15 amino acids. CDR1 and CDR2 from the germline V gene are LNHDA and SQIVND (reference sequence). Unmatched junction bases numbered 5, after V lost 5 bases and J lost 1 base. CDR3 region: CASSLAGASYNEQFF. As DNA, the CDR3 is TGTGCCAGTAGTCTTGCGGGAGCGTCCTACAATGAGCAGTTCTTC. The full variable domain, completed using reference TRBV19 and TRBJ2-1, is DGGITQSPKYLFRKEGQNVTLSCEQNLNHDAMYWYRQDPGQGLRLIYYSQIVNDFQKGDIAEGYSVSREKKESFPLTVTSAQKNPTAFYLCASSLAGASYNEQFFGPGTRLTVL.

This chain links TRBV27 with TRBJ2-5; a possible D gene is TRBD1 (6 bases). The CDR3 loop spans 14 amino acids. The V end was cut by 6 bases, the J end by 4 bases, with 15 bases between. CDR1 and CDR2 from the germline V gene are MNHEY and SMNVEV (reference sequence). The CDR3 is CASRTDQGLETQYF. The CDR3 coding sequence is TGTGCCAGCAGAACCGATCAGGGGTTAGAGACCCAGTACTTC.

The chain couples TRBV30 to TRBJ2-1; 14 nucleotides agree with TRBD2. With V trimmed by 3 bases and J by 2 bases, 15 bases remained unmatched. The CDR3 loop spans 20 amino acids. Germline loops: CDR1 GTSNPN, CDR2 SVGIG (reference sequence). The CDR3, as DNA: TGTGCCTGGAGCGGGGCGACTTCCGGGACTAGCGGGAGACCCTACAATGAGCAGTTCTTC. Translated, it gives CAWSGATSGTSGRPYNEQFF.

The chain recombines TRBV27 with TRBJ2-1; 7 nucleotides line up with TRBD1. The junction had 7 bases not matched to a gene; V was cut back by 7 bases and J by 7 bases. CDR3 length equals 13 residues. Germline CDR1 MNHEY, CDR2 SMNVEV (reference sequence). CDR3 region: CASTSQGQNEQFF. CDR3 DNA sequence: TGTGCCAGCACTTCACAGGGGCAGAATGAGCAGTTCTTC.

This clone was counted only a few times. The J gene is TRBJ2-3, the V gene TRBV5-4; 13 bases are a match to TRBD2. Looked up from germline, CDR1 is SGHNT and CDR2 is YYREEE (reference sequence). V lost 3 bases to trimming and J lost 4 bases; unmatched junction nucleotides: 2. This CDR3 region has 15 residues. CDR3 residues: CASSWGTSGADTQYF. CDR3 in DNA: TGTGCCAGCAGCTGGGGGACTAGCGGGGCAGATACGCAGTATTTT.

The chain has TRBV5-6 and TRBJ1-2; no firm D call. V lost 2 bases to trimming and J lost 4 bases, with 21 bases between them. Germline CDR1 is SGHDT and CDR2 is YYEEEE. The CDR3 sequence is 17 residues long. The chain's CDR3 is CASSLMVWEQIPYGYTF. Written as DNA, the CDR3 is TGTGCCAGCAGCTTAATGGTTTGGGAACAGATACCCTATGGCTACACCTTC.